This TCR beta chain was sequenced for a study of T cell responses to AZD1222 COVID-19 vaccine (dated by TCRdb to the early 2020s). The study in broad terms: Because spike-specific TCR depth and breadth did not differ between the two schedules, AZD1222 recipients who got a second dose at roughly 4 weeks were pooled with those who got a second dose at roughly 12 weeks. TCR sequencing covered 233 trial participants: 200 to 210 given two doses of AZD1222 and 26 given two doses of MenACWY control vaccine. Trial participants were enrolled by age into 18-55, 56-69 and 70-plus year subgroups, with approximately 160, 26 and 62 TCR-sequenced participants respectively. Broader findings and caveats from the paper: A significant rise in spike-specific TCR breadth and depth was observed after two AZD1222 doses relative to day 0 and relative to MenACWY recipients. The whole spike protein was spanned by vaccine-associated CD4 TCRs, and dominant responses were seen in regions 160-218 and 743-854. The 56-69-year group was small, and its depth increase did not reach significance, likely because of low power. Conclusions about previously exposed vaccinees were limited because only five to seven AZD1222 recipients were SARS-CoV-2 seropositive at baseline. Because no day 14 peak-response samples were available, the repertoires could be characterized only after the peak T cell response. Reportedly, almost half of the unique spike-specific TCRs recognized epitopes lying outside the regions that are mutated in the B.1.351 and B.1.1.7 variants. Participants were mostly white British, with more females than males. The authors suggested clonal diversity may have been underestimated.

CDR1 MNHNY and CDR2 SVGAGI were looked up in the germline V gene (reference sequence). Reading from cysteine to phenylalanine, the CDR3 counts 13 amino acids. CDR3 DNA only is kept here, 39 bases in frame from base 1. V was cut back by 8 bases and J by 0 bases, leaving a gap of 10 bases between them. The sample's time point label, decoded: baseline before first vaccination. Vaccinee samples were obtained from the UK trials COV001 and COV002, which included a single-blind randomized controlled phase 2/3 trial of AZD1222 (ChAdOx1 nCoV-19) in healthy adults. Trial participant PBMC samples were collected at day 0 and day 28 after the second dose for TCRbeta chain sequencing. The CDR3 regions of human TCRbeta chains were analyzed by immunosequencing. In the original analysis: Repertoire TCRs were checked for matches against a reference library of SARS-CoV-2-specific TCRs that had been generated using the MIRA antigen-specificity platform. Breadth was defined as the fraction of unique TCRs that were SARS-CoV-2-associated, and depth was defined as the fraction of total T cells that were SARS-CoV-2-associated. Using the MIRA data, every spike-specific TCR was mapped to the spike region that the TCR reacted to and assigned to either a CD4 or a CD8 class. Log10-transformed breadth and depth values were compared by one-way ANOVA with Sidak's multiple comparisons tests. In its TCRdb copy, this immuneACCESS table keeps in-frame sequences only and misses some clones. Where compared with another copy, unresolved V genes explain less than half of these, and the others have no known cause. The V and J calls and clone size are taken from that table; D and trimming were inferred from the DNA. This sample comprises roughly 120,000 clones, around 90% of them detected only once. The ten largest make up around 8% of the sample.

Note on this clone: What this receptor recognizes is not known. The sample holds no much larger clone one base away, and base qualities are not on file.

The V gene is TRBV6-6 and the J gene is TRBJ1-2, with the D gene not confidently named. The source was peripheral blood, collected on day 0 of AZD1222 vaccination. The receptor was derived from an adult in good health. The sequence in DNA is TGTGCCAGCGCGCCCACTGCTAACTATGGCTACACCTTC. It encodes CASAPTANYGYTF.